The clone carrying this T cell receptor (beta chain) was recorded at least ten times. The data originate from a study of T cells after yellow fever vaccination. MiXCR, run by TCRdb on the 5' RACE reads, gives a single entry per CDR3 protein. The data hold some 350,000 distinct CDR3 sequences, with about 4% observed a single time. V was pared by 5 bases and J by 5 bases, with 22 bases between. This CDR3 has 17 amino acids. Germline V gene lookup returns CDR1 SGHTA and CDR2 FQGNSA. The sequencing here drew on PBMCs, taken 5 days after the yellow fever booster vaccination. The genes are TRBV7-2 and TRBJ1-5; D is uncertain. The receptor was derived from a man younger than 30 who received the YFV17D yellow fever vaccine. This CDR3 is CASSPTPLAAYYQPQHF. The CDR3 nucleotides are TGTGCCAGCAGCCCCACCCCCTTGGCAGCATACTATCAGCCCCAGCATTTT.